This entry describes one T cell receptor beta chain. The record originates from a study of blood T cell repertoires in COVID-19. Study at large: Italy, Spain and the United States were the sources of the convalescent and acute COVID-19 samples.

Germline-derived CDR1 and CDR2 are MDHEN and SYDVKM. Deletions cut 6 bases from V and 2 bases from J, with 13 bases between. The CDR3 is made up of 14 amino acids. In the original workflow: Estimates of nucleated cell counts were drawn from the amplification of reference gene primers. Sequencing was performed with immunoSEQ multiplex PCR; in TCRdb, only in-frame clones are kept and a portion is missing. The V and J calls and clone size come from that table; D and trimming were worked out from the DNA. The sample shows some 89,000 clones, around 80% of them seen only once. This receptor was obtained from a man between 65 and 85 years old with acute or convalescent COVID-19. The sequencing input was peripheral blood. The V and J genes are TRBV28 and TRBJ1-2; perhaps TRBD1 as D (6 bases). CDR3 sequence reads: CASRPPTGNYGYTF. Written as DNA, the CDR3 is TGTGCCAGCAGGCCACCGACAGGCAACTATGGCTACACCTTC.